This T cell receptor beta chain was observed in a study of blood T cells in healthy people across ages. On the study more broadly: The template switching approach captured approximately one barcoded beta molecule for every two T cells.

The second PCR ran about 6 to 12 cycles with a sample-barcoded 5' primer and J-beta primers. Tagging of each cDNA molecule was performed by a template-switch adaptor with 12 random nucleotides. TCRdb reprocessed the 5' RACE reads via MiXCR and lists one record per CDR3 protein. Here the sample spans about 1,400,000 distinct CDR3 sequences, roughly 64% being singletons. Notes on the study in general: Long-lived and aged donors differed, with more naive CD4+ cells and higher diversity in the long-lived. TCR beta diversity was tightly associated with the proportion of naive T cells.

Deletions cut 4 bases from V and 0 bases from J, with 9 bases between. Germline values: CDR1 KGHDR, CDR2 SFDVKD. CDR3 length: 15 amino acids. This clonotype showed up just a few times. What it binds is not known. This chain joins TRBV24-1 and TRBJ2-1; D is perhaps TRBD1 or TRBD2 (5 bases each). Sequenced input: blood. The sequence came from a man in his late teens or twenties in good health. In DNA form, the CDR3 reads TGTGCCACCAGTGAATCAGGGAGCTCCTACAATGAGCAGTTCTTC. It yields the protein CATSESGSSYNEQFF.